These T cell receptor beta chains were read from a single sample in a study of T cell changes during pregnancy in multiple sclerosis. Clones were read by immunoSEQ multiplex PCR, and TCRdb kept only the in-frame ones, dropping some. The sample holds roughly 88,000 clones; about 92% are singletons and the top ten take 1.5% to 1.7%. The source material was peripheral blood, sampled in the first trimester of pregnancy. The receptors were sampled from a female donor with multiple sclerosis, enrolled in a pregnancy study. The CDR3 runs from the conserved cysteine through the conserved F or W. A D gene is named only where the DNA matches it firmly. Clone size is shown for a subset of rows, as once, few, many or a class of expanded clone.

clone size | J gene | V gene | D gene | CDR3 protein | CDR3 DNA
. | TRBJ1-5 | TRBV21-1 | . | CATAKQGQGKVQPQHF | TGTGCCACCGCCAAACAGGGACAGGGAAAGGTTCAGCCCCAGCATTTT
. | TRBJ2-7 | TRBV5-1 | . | CASSLPAEEQYF | TGCGCCAGCAGCTTGCCGGCGGAGGAGCAGTACTTC
. | TRBJ2-1 | TRBV11-3 | . | CASSPGWVNEQFF | TGTGCCAGCAGCCCCGGGTGGGTCAATGAGCAGTTCTTC
. | TRBJ2-1 | TRBV19 | TRBD2 | CASSPGTSGVDEQFF | TGTGCCAGTAGTCCTGGGACTAGCGGGGTTGATGAGCAGTTCTTC
. | TRBJ1-2 | TRBV13 | . | CASSLAARVMDGYTF | TGTGCCAGCAGCTTAGCGGCCAGGGTAATGGATGGCTACACCTTC
. | TRBJ2-3 | TRBV7-9 | . | CASQGGTSTDTQYF | TGTGCCAGCCAGGGTGGCACCAGCACAGATACGCAGTATTTT
once | TRBJ2-3 | TRBV4-2 | . | CASSQEEASTDTQYF | TGTGCCAGCAGCCAAGAAGAAGCTAGCACAGATACGCAGTATTTT
. | TRBJ2-7 | TRBV9 | . | CASSVGRGSLSYEQYF | TGTGCCAGCAGCGTAGGAAGGGGGAGCCTCTCCTACGAGCAGTACTTC
. | TRBJ1-1 | TRBV5-4 | TRBD1 | CASSWDRGLNTEAFF | TGTGCCAGCAGCTGGGACAGGGGGTTGAACACTGAAGCTTTCTTT
. | TRBJ2-1 | TRBV9 | TRBD2 | CASSVLAGEEQFF | TGTGCCAGCAGCGTTCTCGCGGGAGAGGAGCAGTTCTTC
. | TRBJ2-3 | TRBV5-1 | TRBD1 | CASSSGTGTTSADTQYF | TGCGCCAGCAGCTCGGGGACAGGGACCACATCAGCAGATACGCAGTATTTT
. | TRBJ2-2 | TRBV10-1 | TRBD2 | CASSQGLAGGSNTGELFF | TGCGCCAGCAGCCAGGGACTAGCGGGAGGGAGTAACACCGGGGAGCTGTTTTTT
. | TRBJ2-7 | TRBV7-8 | TRBD1 | CASSPREGQGYEQYF | TGTGCCAGCAGCCCCCGAGAGGGACAGGGCTACGAGCAGTACTTC
. | TRBJ2-3 | TRBV28 | . | CASSTGTDTQYF | TGTGCCAGCAGTACCGGGACAGATACGCAGTATTTT
. | TRBJ2-7 | TRBV11-2 | . | CASSLGASYEQYF | TGTGCCAGCAGCTTGGGAGCCTCCTACGAGCAGTACTTC
. | TRBJ2-6 | TRBV5-1 | TRBD1 | CASSPSDRGRFGANVLTF | TGCGCCAGCAGCCCCAGTGACAGGGGGCGTTTTGGGGCCAACGTCCTGACTTTC
. | TRBJ1-2 | TRBV5-1 | . | CASSLGPDYGYTF | TGCGCCAGCAGCTTGGGTCCAGACTATGGCTACACCTTC
. | TRBJ2-3 | TRBV28 | . | CASSLVGLHTDTQYF | TGTGCCAGCAGTTTGGTCGGACTACACACAGATACGCAGTATTTT
. | TRBJ1-3 | TRBV4-1 | . | CASSQAPGLGNTIYF | TGCGCCAGCAGCCAAGCGCCAGGGTTAGGAAACACCATATATTTT
. | TRBJ1-1 | TRBV7-2 | . | CASSSRGNTEAFF | TGTGCCAGCTCTTCCCGCGGGAACACTGAAGCTTTCTTT
. | TRBJ2-7 | TRBV10-3 | TRBD2 | CAISGTSGFSYEQYF | TGTGCCATCAGTGGGACTAGCGGGTTCTCCTACGAGCAGTACTTC
. | TRBJ2-4 | TRBV6-4 | TRBD1 | CASSDYGTGDNIQYF | TGTGCCAGCAGTGATTACGGGACAGGGGATAACATTCAGTACTTC
. | TRBJ1-3 | TRBV27 | TRBD1 | CASSLGRDSQNTIYF | TGTGCCAGCAGTTTAGGCCGGGACAGCCAAAACACCATATATTTT
. | TRBJ2-7 | TRBV10-1 | TRBD2 | CASREPLAGVCYEQYF | TGCGCCAGCAGGGAGCCACTAGCGGGAGTTTGCTACGAGCAGTACTTC
. | TRBJ2-1 | TRBV2 | . | CASLPPSRRTYNEQFF | TGTGCCAGCCTCCCCCCTAGCAGACGAACTTACAATGAGCAGTTCTTC
. | TRBJ2-7 | TRBV27 | TRBD2 | CASSPFAGGRDEQYF | TGTGCCAGCAGTCCTTTTGCGGGAGGGCGCGACGAGCAGTACTTC
. | TRBJ2-1 | TRBV6-5 | TRBD1 | CASIGQGSSYNEQFF | TGTGCCAGCATTGGACAGGGATCCTCCTACAATGAGCAGTTCTTC
. | TRBJ2-3 | TRBV9 | TRBD1 | CASSSLRGTDTQYF | TGTGCCAGCAGCTCCCTCAGGGGGACAGATACGCAGTATTTT
. | TRBJ2-3 | TRBV27 | TRBD2 | CAAGREGPDTQYF | TGTGCCGCGGGGCGGGAGGGTCCAGATACGCAGTATTTT
. | TRBJ2-7 | TRBV13 | TRBD2 | CASSLGFTSGRDGEQYF | TGTGCCAGCAGCTTAGGTTTTACTAGCGGGAGGGATGGCGAGCAGTACTTC
. | TRBJ2-1 | TRBV5-1 | TRBD2 | CASSRIGGLASYNEQFF | TGCGCCAGCAGCCGGATTGGGGGACTAGCTTCCTACAATGAGCAGTTCTTC
. | TRBJ2-7 | TRBV28 | TRBD1 | CASSTRGQGQYF | TGTGCCAGCAGTACCCGGGGACAGGGGCAGTACTTC
. | TRBJ2-6 | TRBV7-9 | . | CASSLVGVSGANVLTF | TGTGCCAGCAGCTTAGTAGGAGTCTCTGGGGCCAACGTCCTGACTTTC
. | TRBJ1-1 | TRBV6-5 | . | CASSLVGGQTNTEAFF | TGTGCCAGCAGTTTAGTGGGGGGGCAGACGAACACTGAAGCTTTCTTT
. | TRBJ1-1 | TRBV6-1 | . | CASSEDRGLNTEAFF | TGTGCCAGCAGTGAAGACCGGGGATTGAACACTGAAGCTTTCTTT
. | TRBJ2-1 | TRBV4-1 | . | CASSQGLARSYNEQFF | TGCGCCAGCAGCCAGGGGCTAGCGCGGTCCTACAATGAGCAGTTCTTC
. | TRBJ2-3 | TRBV6-1 | TRBD2 | CASSEVGRGKDTQYF | TGTGCCAGCAGTGAAGTGGGGCGGGGGAAAGATACGCAGTATTTT
. | TRBJ1-1 | TRBV25-1 | . | CASSQGLNTEAFF | TGTGCCAGTTCACAGGGATTGAACACTGAAGCTTTCTTT
. | TRBJ1-1 | TRBV12-5 | . | CASGQGNTEAFF | TGTGCTAGTGGTCAGGGGAACACTGAAGCTTTCTTT
. | TRBJ2-5 | TRBV7-9 | TRBD2 | CASRGTSGTQETQYF | TGTGCCAGCCGAGGGACTAGCGGGACCCAAGAGACCCAGTACTTC
. | TRBJ1-1 | TRBV7-9 | . | CASSLVGKTAAFF | TGTGCCAGCAGCTTAGTCGGTAAGACAGCAGCTTTCTTT
. | TRBJ1-2 | TRBV4-1 | . | CASSQVTGDGYTF | TGCGCCAGCAGCCAAGTTACGGGAGATGGCTACACCTTC
. | TRBJ1-1 | TRBV7-6 | TRBD1 | CATKDRGGTEAFF | TGTGCCACCAAGGACAGGGGAGGAACTGAAGCTTTCTTT